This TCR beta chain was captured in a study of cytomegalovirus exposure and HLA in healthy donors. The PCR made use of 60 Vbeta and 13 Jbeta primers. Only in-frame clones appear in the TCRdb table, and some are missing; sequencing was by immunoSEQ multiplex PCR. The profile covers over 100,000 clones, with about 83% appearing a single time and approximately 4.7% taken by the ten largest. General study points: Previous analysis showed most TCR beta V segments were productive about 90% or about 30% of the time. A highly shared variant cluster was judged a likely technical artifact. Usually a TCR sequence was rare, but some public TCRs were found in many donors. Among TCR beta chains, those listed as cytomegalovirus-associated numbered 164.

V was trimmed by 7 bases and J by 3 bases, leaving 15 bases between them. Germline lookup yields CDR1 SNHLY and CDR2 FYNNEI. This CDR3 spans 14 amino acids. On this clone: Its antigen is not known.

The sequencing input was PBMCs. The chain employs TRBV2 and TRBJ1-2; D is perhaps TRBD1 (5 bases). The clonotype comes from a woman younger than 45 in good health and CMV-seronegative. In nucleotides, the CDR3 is TGTGCCAGCAAAGCTGGCAGGGCTGACTATGGCTACACCTTC. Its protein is CASKAGRADYGYTF.